This record concerns one T cell receptor beta chain sequence. This sample stems from a study of blood T cell repertoires in COVID-19. Study in general: T cells, B-cell-depleted T cells, or PBMCs supplied cDNA or gDNA.

Participants were aged about 18 to 100 years from about two dozen US areas. Cohort 3 recovered donors had two negative PCRs, clearance, or symptom resolution. Profiled with immunoSEQ multiplex PCR; TCRdb holds only in-frame clones, not every one. The sample has 250,000 to 300,000 clones; approximately 89% are singletons. The material sequenced was PBMCs or T cells enriched from blood (not recorded which). This TCR came from a woman aged 55-69 years who had recovered from COVID-19.

CDR3 nucleotides: TGTGCCAGCAGCTTGGGCACGGAGGGGAATAATTCACCCCTCCACTTT. It is translated as CASSLGTEGNNSPLHF. The V gene is TRBV5-5, the J gene TRBJ1-6; a weak D match, TRBD1 (5 bases). CDR1 is SGHKS and CDR2 is YYEKEE in the germline V gene (reference sequence). This CDR3 spans 16 amino acids. Trimming cost V 0 bases and J 5 bases, with 12 bases left between them. The variable domain in full, completed from reference TRBV5-5 and TRBJ1-6, reads DAGVTQSPTHLIKTRGQQVTLRCSPISGHKSVSWYQQVLGQGPQFIFQYYEKEERGRGNFPDRFSARQFPNYSSELNVNALLLGDSALYLCASSLGTEGNNSPLHFGNGTRLTVT.